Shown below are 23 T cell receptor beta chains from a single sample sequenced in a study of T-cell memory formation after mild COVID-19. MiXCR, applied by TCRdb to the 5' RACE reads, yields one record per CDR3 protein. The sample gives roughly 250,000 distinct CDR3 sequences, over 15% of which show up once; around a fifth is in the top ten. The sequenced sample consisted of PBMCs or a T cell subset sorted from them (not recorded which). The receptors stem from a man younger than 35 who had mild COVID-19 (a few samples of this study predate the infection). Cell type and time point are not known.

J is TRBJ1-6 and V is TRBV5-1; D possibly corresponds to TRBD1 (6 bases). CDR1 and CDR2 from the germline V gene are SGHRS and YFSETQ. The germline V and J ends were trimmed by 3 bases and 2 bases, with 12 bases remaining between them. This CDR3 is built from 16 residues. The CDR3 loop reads CASSSTGFAYNSPLHF. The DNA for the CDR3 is TGCGCCAGCAGCTCAACAGGGTTCGCCTATAATTCACCCCTCCACTTT.

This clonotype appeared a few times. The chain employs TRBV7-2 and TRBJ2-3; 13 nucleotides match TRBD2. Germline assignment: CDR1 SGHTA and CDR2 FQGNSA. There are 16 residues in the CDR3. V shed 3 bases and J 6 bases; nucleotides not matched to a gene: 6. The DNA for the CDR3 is TGTGCCAGCAGCTTCGCACTAGCGGGGGGGTTGGATACGCAGTATTTT. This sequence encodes CASSFALAGGLDTQYF.

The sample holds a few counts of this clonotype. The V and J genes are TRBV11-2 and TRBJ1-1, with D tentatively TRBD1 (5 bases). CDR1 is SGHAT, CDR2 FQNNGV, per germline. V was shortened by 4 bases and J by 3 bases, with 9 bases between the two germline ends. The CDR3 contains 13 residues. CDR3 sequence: CASSSPGDTEAFF. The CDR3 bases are TGTGCCAGCAGCTCCCCGGGGGACACTGAAGCTTTCTTT. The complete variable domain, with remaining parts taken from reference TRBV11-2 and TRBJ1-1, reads EAGVAQSPRYKIIEKRQSVAFWCNPISGHATLYWYQQILGQGPKLLIQFQNNGVVDDSQLPKDRFSAERLKGVDSTLKIQPAKLEDSAVYLCASSSPGDTEAFFGQGTRLTVV.

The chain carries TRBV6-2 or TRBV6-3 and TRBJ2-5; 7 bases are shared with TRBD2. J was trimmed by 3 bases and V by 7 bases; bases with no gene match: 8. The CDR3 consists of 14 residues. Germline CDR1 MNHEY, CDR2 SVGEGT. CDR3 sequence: CASTHRGEKETQYF. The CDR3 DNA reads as TGTGCCAGCACCCACCGGGGGGAGAAAGAGACCCAGTACTTC.

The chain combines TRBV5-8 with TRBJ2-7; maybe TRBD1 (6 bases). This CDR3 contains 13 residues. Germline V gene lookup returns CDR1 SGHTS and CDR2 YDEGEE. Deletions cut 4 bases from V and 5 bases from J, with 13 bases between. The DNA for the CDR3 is TGTGCCAGCAGCCGGGGCGAGGGGGACGAGCAGTACGTC. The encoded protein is CASSRGEGDEQYV.

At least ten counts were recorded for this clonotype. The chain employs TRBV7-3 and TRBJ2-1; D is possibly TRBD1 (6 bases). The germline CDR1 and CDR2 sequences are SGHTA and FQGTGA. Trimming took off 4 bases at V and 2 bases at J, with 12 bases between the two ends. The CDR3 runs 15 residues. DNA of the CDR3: TGTGCCAGCAGCTCGTCAGGGGTCCCCTACAATGAGCAGTTCTTC. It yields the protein CASSSSGVPYNEQFF.

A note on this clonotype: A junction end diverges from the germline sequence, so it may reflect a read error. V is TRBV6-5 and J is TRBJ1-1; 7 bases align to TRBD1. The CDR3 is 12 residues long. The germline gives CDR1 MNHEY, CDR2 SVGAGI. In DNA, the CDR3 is TGTGCCAGCGCTACCAGGGGGGGTGAAACTTTCTTT. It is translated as CASATRGGETFF.

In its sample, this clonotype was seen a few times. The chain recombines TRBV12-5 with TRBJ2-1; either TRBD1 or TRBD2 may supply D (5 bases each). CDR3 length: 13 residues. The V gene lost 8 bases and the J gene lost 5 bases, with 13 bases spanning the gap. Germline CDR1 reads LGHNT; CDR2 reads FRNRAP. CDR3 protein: CASREGSHNEQFF. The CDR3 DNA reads TGTGCTAGTAGAGAGGGGAGCCACAATGAGCAGTTCTTC.

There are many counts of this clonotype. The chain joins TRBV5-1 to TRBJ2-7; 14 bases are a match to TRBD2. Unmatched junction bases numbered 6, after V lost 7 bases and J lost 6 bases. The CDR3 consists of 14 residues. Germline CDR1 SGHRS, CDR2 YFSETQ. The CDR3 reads CASRTGLAGGEQYF. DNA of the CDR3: TGCGCCAGCCGAACCGGACTAGCGGGGGGCGAGCAGTACTTC.

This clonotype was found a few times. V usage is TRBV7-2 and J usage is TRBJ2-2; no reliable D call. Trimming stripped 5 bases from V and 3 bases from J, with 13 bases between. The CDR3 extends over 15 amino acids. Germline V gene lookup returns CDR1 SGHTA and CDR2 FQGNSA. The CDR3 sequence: CASSGYRRDTGELFF. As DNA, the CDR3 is TGTGCCAGCAGCGGATACAGAAGAGACACCGGGGAGCTGTTTTTT.

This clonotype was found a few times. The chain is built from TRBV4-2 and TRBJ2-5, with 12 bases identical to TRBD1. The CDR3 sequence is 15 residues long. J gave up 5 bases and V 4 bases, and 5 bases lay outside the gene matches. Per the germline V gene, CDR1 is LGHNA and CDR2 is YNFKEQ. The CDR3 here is CASSRRDRGPETQYF. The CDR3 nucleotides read TGTGCCAGCAGCCGCCGGGACAGGGGGCCCGAGACCCAGTACTTC.

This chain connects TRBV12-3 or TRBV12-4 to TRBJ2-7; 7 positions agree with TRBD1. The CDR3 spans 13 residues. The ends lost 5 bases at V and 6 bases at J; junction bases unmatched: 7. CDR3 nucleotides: TGTGCCAGCAGTCCCCAGACAGGGTCCGAGCAGTACTTC. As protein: CASSPQTGSEQYF.

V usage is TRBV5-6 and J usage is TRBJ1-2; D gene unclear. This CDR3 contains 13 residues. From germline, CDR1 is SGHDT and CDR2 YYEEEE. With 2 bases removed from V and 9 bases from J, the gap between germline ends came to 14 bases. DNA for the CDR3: TGTGCCAGCAGCTTCGATCTCAGTAATCGCTACACCTTC. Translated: CASSFDLSNRYTF.

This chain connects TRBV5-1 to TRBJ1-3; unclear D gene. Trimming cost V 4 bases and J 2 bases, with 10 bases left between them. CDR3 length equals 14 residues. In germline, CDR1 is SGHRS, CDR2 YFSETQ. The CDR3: CASSPPGTGNTIYF. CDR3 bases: TGCGCCAGCAGCCCCCCCGGGACTGGAAACACCATATATTTT.

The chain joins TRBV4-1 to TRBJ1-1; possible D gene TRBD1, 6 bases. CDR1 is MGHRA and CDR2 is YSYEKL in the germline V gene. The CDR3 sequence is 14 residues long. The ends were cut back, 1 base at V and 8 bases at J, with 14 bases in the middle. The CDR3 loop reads CASSQVGQGWEAFF. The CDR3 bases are TGCGCCAGCAGCCAAGTCGGTCAGGGGTGGGAAGCTTTCTTT.

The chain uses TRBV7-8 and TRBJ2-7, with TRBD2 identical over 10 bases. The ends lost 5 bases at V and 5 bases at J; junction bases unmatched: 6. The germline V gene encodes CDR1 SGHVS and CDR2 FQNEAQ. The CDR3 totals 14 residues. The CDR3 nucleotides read TGTGCCAGCAGCGAGACTAGCGGGTACCACGAGCAGTACTTC. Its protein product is CASSETSGYHEQYF.

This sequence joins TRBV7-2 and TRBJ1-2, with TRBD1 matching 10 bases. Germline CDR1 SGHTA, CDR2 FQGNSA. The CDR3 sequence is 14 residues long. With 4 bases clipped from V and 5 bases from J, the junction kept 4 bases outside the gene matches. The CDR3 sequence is CASSSPGQGYGYTF. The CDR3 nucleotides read TGTGCCAGCAGCTCCCCGGGACAGGGGTATGGCTACACCTTC.

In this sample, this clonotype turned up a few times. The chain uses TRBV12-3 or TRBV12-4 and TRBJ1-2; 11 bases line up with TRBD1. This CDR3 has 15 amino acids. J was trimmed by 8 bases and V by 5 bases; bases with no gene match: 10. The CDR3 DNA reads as TGTGCCAGCAGTCCCAATGGACAGGGGGCGATGGGCTACACCTTC. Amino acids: CASSPNGQGAMGYTF.

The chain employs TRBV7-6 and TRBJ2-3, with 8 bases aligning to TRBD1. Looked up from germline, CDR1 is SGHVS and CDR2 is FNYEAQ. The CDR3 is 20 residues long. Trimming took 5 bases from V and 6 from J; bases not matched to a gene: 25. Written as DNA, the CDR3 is TGTGCCAGCAGCCAGTTCAGGGGGCGCGGGGTAGACGCCCGATTGGATACGCAGTATTTT. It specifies CASSQFRGRGVDARLDTQYF.

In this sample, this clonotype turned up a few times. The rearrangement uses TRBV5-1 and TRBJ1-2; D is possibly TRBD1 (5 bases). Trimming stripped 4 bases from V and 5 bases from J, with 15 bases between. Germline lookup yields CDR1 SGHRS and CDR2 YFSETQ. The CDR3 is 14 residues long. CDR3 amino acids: CASSTGTEGYGYTF. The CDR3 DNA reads TGCGCCAGCAGCACCGGGACGGAGGGATATGGCTACACCTTC.

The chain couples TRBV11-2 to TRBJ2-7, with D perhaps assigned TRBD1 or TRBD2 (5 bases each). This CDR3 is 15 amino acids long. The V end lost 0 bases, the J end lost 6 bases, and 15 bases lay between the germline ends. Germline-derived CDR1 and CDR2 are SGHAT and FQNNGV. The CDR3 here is CASSLEGVVPGEQYF. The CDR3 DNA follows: TGTGCCAGCAGCTTAGAGGGGGTTGTTCCCGGCGAGCAGTACTTC.

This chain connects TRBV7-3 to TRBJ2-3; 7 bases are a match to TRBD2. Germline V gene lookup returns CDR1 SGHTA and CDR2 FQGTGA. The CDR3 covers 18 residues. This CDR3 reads CAGGTGTSSTLHGDTQYF. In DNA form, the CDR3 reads TGTGCGGGAGGGACCGGGACCTCCTCCACCCTACATGGAGATACGCAGTATTTT.

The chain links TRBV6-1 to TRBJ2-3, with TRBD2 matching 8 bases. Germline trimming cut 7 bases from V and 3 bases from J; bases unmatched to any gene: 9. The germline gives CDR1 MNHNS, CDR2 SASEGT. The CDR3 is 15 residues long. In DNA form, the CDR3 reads TGTGCCAGCAACAGTTTTAAGCGGGGGACAGATACGCAGTATTTT. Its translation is CASNSFKRGTDTQYF.